This T cell receptor (beta chain) was captured by sequencing in a study of Graves' ophthalmopathy and Graves' hyperthyroidism. Study details: Peripheral blood sampling occurred at initial diagnosis, before any treatment.

RNA transcripts served as template for amplifying TCR beta CDR3 sequences. Second-round multiplex PCR followed a first-round RT-PCR using HTBI primers. A single record per CDR3 protein comes from TCRdb applying MiXCR to the multiplex PCR reads. The data hold 650,000 to 800,000 distinct CDR3 sequences, with 35% to 45% observed a single time. Exclusion applied to patients with other autoimmune diseases, uncontrolled infections, pregnancy or lactation. Isolation of PBMCs was performed using over 8.5 ml of fresh peripheral blood. V was clipped by 2 bases and J by 0 bases, with 12 bases between them. From germline, CDR1 is SGHTA and CDR2 FQGNSA. The CDR3 is 16 residues long.

Input material: peripheral blood. This sequence joins TRBV7-2 and TRBJ2-3; no firm D call. This receptor was taken from an adult man with Graves' ophthalmopathy. Here the CDR3 DNA reads TGTGCCAGCAGCTTATCCGCAGCGACTAGCACAGATACGCAGTATTTT. It is translated as CASSLSAATSTDTQYF. Full variable domain (remainder filled in from reference TRBV7-2 and TRBJ2-3): GAGVSQSPSNKVTEKGKDVELRCDPISGHTALYWYRQSLGQGLEFLIYFQGNSAPDKSGLPSDRFSAERTGGSVSTLTIQRTQQEDSAVYLCASSLSAATSTDTQYFGPGTRLTVL.